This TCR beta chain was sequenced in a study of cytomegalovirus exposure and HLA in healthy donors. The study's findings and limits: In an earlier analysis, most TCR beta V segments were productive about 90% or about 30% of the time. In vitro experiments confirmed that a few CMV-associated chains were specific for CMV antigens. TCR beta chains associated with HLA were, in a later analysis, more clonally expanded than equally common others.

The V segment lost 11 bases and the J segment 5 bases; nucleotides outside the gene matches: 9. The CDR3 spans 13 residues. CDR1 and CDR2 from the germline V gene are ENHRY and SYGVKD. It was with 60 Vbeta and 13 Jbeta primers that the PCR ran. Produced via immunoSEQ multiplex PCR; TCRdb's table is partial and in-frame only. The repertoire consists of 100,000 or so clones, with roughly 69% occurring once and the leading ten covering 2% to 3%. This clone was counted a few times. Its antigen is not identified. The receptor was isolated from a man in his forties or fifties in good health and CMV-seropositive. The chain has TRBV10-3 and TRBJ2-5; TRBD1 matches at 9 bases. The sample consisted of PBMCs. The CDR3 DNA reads TGTGCCGCGAACAGGGGGCGGTTGGAGACCCAGTACTTC. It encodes CAANRGRLETQYF.